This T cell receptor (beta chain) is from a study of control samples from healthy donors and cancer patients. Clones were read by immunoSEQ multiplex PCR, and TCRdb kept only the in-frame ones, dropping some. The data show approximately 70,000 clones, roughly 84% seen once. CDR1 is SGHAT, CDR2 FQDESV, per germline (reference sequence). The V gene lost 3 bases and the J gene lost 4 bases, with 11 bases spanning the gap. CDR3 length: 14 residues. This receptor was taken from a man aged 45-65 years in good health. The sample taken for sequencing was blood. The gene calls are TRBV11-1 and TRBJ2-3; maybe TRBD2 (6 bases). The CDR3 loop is CASSFGGPSDTQYF. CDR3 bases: TGTGCCAGCAGCTTCGGAGGGCCGTCAGATACGCAGTATTTT. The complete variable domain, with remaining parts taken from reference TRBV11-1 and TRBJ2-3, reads EAEVAQSPRYKITEKSQAVAFWCDPISGHATLYWYRQILGQGPELLVQFQDESVVDDSQLPKDRFSAERLKGVDSTLKIQPAELGDSAMYLCASSFGGPSDTQYFGPGTRLTVL.